The entry below describes one TCR beta chain. The data originate from a study of shared clonotypes between healthy human individuals. A deep-level run was used for the assay. TCRdb keeps only in-frame clones here, not all; method: immunoSEQ multiplex PCR. The sample shows about 1 million clones, approximately 68% of them seen only once. V was clipped by 0 bases and J by 0 bases, with 26 bases between them. The CDR3 extends over 21 amino acids. Looked up from germline, CDR1 is MRHNA and CDR2 is SNTAGT. Both subsets, CD45RA+ naive and CD45RA-negative memory, were split from the CD4+ cells. The material sequenced was memory CD4+ T cells sorted from blood. Documented subset: CD45RA-negative fraction. The receptor's source is a man between 18 and 35 years old in good health. V and J are TRBV6-4 and TRBJ1-2; D is undetermined. Here the CDR3 reads CASSDSWAIGFLLFSNYGYTF. CDR3 nucleotides: TGTGCCAGCAGTGACTCATGGGCCATTGGATTTCTCTTATTTTCTAACTATGGCTACACCTTC.